The clone carrying this T cell receptor (beta chain) was recorded many times. What it recognizes is unknown. These data originate in a study of Graves' ophthalmopathy and Graves' hyperthyroidism. Stable hyperthyroidism meant no progression to ophthalmopathy within 18 months of follow-up. Hyperthyroidism was new, under 2 months, in patients aged 18 to 65. The authors amplified TCR beta CDR3 regions from RNA transcripts. Following a first-round RT-PCR that used HTBI primers, a second-round multiplex PCR was carried out. MiXCR, applied by TCRdb to the multiplex PCR reads, yields one record per CDR3 protein. The sample carries some 350,000 distinct CDR3 sequences, 15% to 20% recorded once. V lost 1 base to trimming and J lost 6 bases, with 12 bases between them. This CDR3 has 14 amino acids. CDR1 and CDR2 (germline): SGHVS, FNYEAQ. Findings of the study overall: The model's prediction of ophthalmopathy progression had 70.59% sensitivity and around 72% specificity.

The sample taken for sequencing was peripheral blood. This sequence joins TRBV7-6 and TRBJ1-2; tentative D call: TRBD1 (6 bases). The origin of this receptor is an adult woman with stable Graves' hyperthyroidism. CDR3 nucleotides: TGTGCCAGCAGCTTAGTCCCCGGGGGCCATGGCTACACCTTC. This sequence encodes CASSLVPGGHGYTF.